The text below deals with one T cell receptor (beta chain). Its antigen is not identified. This sample is drawn from a study of cytomegalovirus exposure and HLA in healthy donors. 60 Vbeta and 13 Jbeta primers were used in PCR. Repertoires were generated with immunoSEQ multiplex PCR, while TCRdb's copy carries only in-frame clones and drops some. The sample contains 120,000 to 150,000 clones, 75% to 90% of which appear only once. Per the germline V gene, CDR1 is SGHRS and CDR2 is YFSETQ. Deletions cut 2 bases from V and 6 bases from J, with 14 bases between. The CDR3 has 14 residues. Whole-study results and caveats: TCR beta sequences reportedly predicted the HLA-A and HLA-B alleles of most subjects accurately. With high specificity and sensitivity, the classifier reportedly diagnosed cytomegalovirus status.

The rearrangement uses TRBV5-1 and TRBJ1-2; D is ambiguous. The receptor was derived from a woman in her twenties or thirties in good health and CMV-seronegative. The sample consisted of PBMCs. For the CDR3, the DNA is TGCGCCAGCAGCTTTCGGGTCCAGTCGCATGGCTACACCTTC. It yields the protein CASSFRVQSHGYTF. Full variable domain (missing parts from reference TRBV5-1 and TRBJ1-2): KAGVTQTPRYLIKTRGQQVTLSCSPISGHRSVSWYQQTPGQGLQFLFEYFSETQRNKGNFPGRFSGRQFSNSRSEMNVSTLELGDSALYLCASSFRVQSHGYTFGSGTRLTVV.